This entry concerns a single TCR beta chain. Antigen: not known. TCRdb re-analysed the 5' RACE reads in MiXCR, keeping a single row per CDR3 protein. The sample shows approximately 400,000 distinct CDR3 sequences, roughly a quarter of them seen only once. The entry originates in a study of CD8 T cells in ankylosing spondylitis. General study results and limits: Seven to nine highly homologous variants made up a TCR beta motif that seemed to typify ankylosing spondylitis blood.

Per germline, CDR1 DFQATT and CDR2 SNEGSKA (reference sequence). The ends were cut back, 2 bases at V and 8 bases at J, with 16 bases in the middle. The CDR3 spans 14 residues. The rearrangement joins TRBV20-1 to TRBJ2-1, with a weak D call TRBD2 (6 bases). Sequenced sample: blood, either unsorted or a sorted T cell fraction (not recorded which). This receptor was identified in a male donor with ankylosing spondylitis. CDR3 sequence: CSARRTGEGDEQFF. The CDR3 region has the DNA TGCAGTGCTAGAAGGACGGGAGAAGGGGATGAGCAGTTCTTC.